These T cell receptor beta chains were read from a single sample in a study of immune heterogeneity within non-small cell lung tumors. TCRdb redid the calling of the multiplex PCR reads with MiXCR, one entry per CDR3 protein. The table shows around 11,000 distinct CDR3 sequences, with approximately 20% occurring only once. The specimen was lung tumor tissue. All receptors come from a man aged 55 to 69 with non-small cell lung cancer. The CDR3 runs from the conserved cysteine through the conserved F or W. The D gene is left open where the match is weak. Some rows mark clone size as missing; the rest say once, few, many or name a class of expanded clone.

clone size	V gene	J gene	D gene	CDR3 protein	CDR3 DNA
few	TRBV9	TRBJ1-1	-	CASSVDLTEAFF	TGTGCCAGCAGCGTAGACCTGACTGAAGCTTTCTTT
few	TRBV20-1	TRBJ2-5	-	CSGRNQETQYF	TGCAGTGGCAGGAACCAAGAGACCCAGTACTTC
-	TRBV3-1	TRBJ1-4	-	CASSQGLAGEKLFF	TGTGCCAGCAGCCAAGGTTTGGCAGGTGAAAAACTGTTTTTT
medium-sized	TRBV18	TRBJ2-7	-	CASSPSGAYEQYF	TGTGCCAGCTCACCGTCAGGGGCCTACGAGCAGTACTTC
few	TRBV5-1	TRBJ2-5	-	CASGRGLQETQYF	TGCGCCAGCGGCCGAGGGCTCCAAGAGACCCAGTACTTC
few	TRBV4-1	TRBJ2-7	-	CASSLSREYEQYF	TGCGCCAGCAGCCTTTCTAGGGAGTACGAGCAGTACTTC
few	TRBV29-1	TRBJ2-3	-	CSVRTGGRDTQYF	TGCAGCGTTCGGACTGGGGGACGAGATACGCAGTATTTT
medium-sized	TRBV27	TRBJ2-7	-	CASRGGGGRYEQYF	TGTGCCAGCCGCGGTGGGGGGGGGCGGTACGAGCAGTACTTC
many	TRBV18	TRBJ2-7	TRBD2	CASSDSGPLREQYF	TGTGCCAGCTCCGATAGCGGGCCCCTCCGCGAGCAGTACTTC
-	TRBV12-3/TRBV12-4	TRBJ2-3	-	CASCSTVTDTQYF	TGTGCCAGCTGCTCAACAGTCACAGATACGCAGTATTTT
medium-sized	TRBV29-1	TRBJ2-7	-	CSVARDHYEQYF	TGCAGCGTTGCGCGGGATCACTACGAGCAGTACTTC
-	TRBV6-5	TRBJ2-3	-	CASSYKGYGASTDTQYF	TGTGCCAGCAGTTACAAGGGGTATGGAGCTAGCACAGATACGCAGTATTTT
-	TRBV29-1	TRBJ1-1	-	CSVEGRENTEAFF	TGCAGCGTTGAAGGACGGGAGAACACTGAAGCTTTCTTT
few	TRBV5-1	TRBJ2-3	-	CASSLGTSTDTQYF	TGCGCCAGCAGCTTAGGAACTAGCACAGATACGCAGTATTTT
-	TRBV5-1	TRBJ2-7	-	CASSLGPSNYEQYF	TGCGCCAGCAGCCTGGGACCGAGTAACTACGAGCAGTACTTC
few	TRBV12-3/TRBV12-4	TRBJ2-1	TRBD2	CASRDSGSYYNEQFF	TGTGCCAGCAGAGATAGCGGGAGTTACTACAATGAGCAGTTCTTC
few	TRBV9	TRBJ2-1	TRBD2	CASSEVSGSSYNEQFF	TGTGCCAGCAGCGAGGTTAGCGGGAGCTCCTACAATGAGCAGTTCTTC
few	TRBV7-8	TRBJ1-1	-	CASSLAGTGNTEAFF	TGTGCCAGCAGCTTAGCCGGAACGGGAAACACTGAAGCTTTCTTT
-	TRBV2	TRBJ2-1	-	CASRGDKLGEQFF	TGTGCCAGCAGGGGTGACAAGTTGGGGGAGCAGTTCTTC
-	TRBV9	TRBJ2-3	TRBD2	CASSTTSGRPGDTQYF	TGTGCCAGCAGCACTACTAGCGGGAGGCCCGGGGATACGCAGTATTTT
many	TRBV5-1	TRBJ1-1	TRBD1	CASSFLQGITEAFF	TGCGCCAGCAGCTTCTTACAGGGGATCACTGAAGCTTTCTTT
few	TRBV5-4	TRBJ2-1	TRBD2	CASSLSSGVNEQFF	TGTGCCAGCAGCTTGTCTAGCGGAGTCAATGAGCAGTTCTTC
few	TRBV7-8	TRBJ1-2	-	CASSLAFVRDGYTF	TGTGCCAGCAGCTTAGCATTCGTCAGAGATGGCTACACCTTC
medium-sized	TRBV7-2	TRBJ2-7	-	CASSLGAQGLEQYF	TGTGCCAGCAGCTTAGGGGCGCAGGGTCTCGAGCAGTACTTC
-	TRBV5-4	TRBJ2-7	-	CASSPSSSYEQYF	TGTGCCAGCAGCCCTTCCAGCTCCTACGAGCAGTACTTC
medium-sized	TRBV19	TRBJ1-5	TRBD1	CATQGGTGVSRNQPQHF	TGTGCCACCCAGGGTGGGACAGGGGTTAGTCGCAATCAGCCCCAGCATTTT
-	TRBV9	TRBJ2-1	-	CASSVESGSYNEQFF	TGTGCCAGCAGCGTAGAAAGCGGCTCCTACAATGAGCAGTTCTTC
-	TRBV11-3	TRBJ2-4	TRBD2	CASSSGTSGSSNIQYF	TGTGCCAGCAGTTCCGGGACTAGCGGGAGTTCGAACATTCAGTACTTC
medium-sized	TRBV5-1	TRBJ2-7	-	CASSPKGQWPYEQYF	TGCGCCAGCAGCCCGAAAGGACAGTGGCCCTACGAGCAGTACTTC
-	TRBV5-5	TRBJ1-2	-	CASSLNYGYTF	TGTGCCAGCAGCCTTAACTATGGCTACACCTTC
-	TRBV11-2	TRBJ2-1	-	CASSQADYNNEQFF	TGTGCCAGCAGCCAAGCGGACTACAACAATGAGCAGTTCTTC
-	TRBV29-1	TRBJ1-2	-	CSGTLLGGYTF	TGCAGCGGGACCCTCCTGGGAGGCTACACCTTC
-	TRBV7-2	TRBJ1-2	-	CASSSLGPYGYTF	TGTGCCAGCAGCTCATTGGGCCCATATGGCTACACCTTC
few	TRBV6-4	TRBJ1-1	-	CASSEGANTEAFF	TGTGCCAGCAGTGAGGGGGCGAACACTGAAGCTTTCTTT
-	TRBV5-6	TRBJ2-4	-	CASSLIGNIQYF	TGTGCCAGCAGCTTGATTGGAAACATTCAGTACTTC
many	TRBV12-3/TRBV12-4	TRBJ2-1	TRBD2	CASSPGTSGRKIEQFF	TGTGCCAGCAGCCCCGGGACTAGCGGGAGGAAAATTGAGCAGTTCTTC
-	TRBV12-1	TRBJ2-1	-	CASSFDACQYEQFF	TGTGCCAGCAGCTTTGACGCCTGTCAGTATGAGCAGTTCTTC
few	TRBV20-1	TRBJ1-5	-	CSARAVSSNQPQHF	TGCAGTGCTAGAGCCGTCAGCAGCAATCAGCCCCAGCATTTT
many	TRBV3-1	TRBJ1-2	-	CASSQDLGTAYGYTF	TGTGCCAGCAGCCAGGATCTCGGGACGGCCTATGGCTACACCTTC
many	TRBV12-3/TRBV12-4	TRBJ2-3	-	CASSFPGDTDTQYF	TGTGCCAGCAGTTTTCCTGGTGACACAGATACGCAGTATTTT
medium-sized	TRBV20-1	TRBJ2-7	TRBD2	CSATPYSSGDSYEQYF	TGCAGTGCTACACCCTACTCTAGCGGGGACTCCTACGAGCAGTACTTC
-	TRBV2	TRBJ1-1	TRBD1	CASSRQGAVTEAFF	TGTGCCAGCAGCCGACAGGGGGCGGTCACTGAAGCTTTCTTT
-	TRBV10-3	TRBJ2-6	TRBD2	CAISESQAGGFGSGANVLTF	TGTGCCATCAGTGAGTCCCAAGCGGGAGGGTTTGGTTCTGGGGCCAACGTCCTGACTTTC
-	TRBV29-1	TRBJ2-5	-	CSVELADFQYF	TGCAGCGTTGAACTTGCGGACTTCCAGTACTTC
medium-sized	TRBV12-3/TRBV12-4	TRBJ2-7	TRBD1	CASRSHRQGADEQYF	TGTGCCAGCAGATCTCATCGACAGGGGGCGGACGAGCAGTACTTC